This T cell receptor (beta chain) comes out of a study of T cell repertoires in aging, cancer and after chemotherapy (dated by TCRdb to about 2019). Describing the broader study: Six donor age groups were covered, ranging from 30 or younger up to 70 or older, and each group contained at least three individuals. To look at immunoaging and at how T cells reconstitute after chemotherapy, the study profiled TCR beta repertoires in peripheral blood from both healthy donors and cancer patients. Control TCR repertoires from healthy donors were recorded across several months to years, and re-sampling revealed clear clonal overlap. The full dataset contained around 8.2 million TCR reads. Alongside some 100 healthy donors serving as a reference group, the cohort included approximately 210 cancer patients, of whom approximately 94 had hematological cancers and fewer than 130 had solid cancers. General study outcomes and caveats: In both cancer cohorts, median generation probability rose over the chemotherapy interval, which suggests that the repertoire was reconstituted through rebound thymic output. Compared with age-matched healthy donors, untreated patients with hematological or solid cancers had significantly lower TCR diversity and higher clonality in blood. According to the authors, the repertoire data do not allow conclusions to be drawn about immunological memory after chemotherapy. In healthy donors, the decline in TCR diversity with age was mainly due to loss of richness, whereas in cancer patients loss of evenness also played a role.

Genomic DNA extracted from peripheral blood, rather than sorted cells or RNA, was used as the source for amplification of TCR beta rearrangements. As regards this clonotype: The antigen this receptor binds is unknown. The record has no base qualities; no much larger clone is one base away.

Rearranged TRB sequences spanning V, D and J segments were amplified in a multiplex touch-down PCR with a mixed TRB-A/B primer pool. Illumina adapters and sample indices were added to the amplicons in two consecutive PCR reactions performed with Phusion HS II polymerase. The amplicons were purified from gel with the NucleoSpin Gel and PCR Clean-up kit and then assessed with Qubit and an Agilent 2100 Bioanalyzer. Libraries were sequenced on an Illumina MiSeq using 600-cycle, single-indexed, paired-end runs. In the authors' own workflow: TRB sequences were processed with MiXCR versions 2.12 and 3.0.5. Each unique CDR3 nucleotide sequence was counted as one clone, and only productive sequences with at least two reads were retained. Repertoire metrics included Shannon diversity, evenness, clonality (one minus evenness), and alpha-parameterized diversity profiles from alpha 0 to 5. Generation probabilities of clones in paired pre- and post-chemotherapy samples were computed with the IGoR algorithm. In TCRdb, the public reads were trimmed at Q25 with fastp and aligned with MiXCR, with productive beta chains retained. Every distinct CDR3 protein forms one entry, paired with its most common genes and DNA. The V and J calls were not made by the authors but by TCRdb's processing. In this sample the table shows about 11,000 distinct CDR3 sequences, 25% to 35% of which occur a single time. The top ten hold over 1.5% of the sample.

CDR1 is given as LNHDA and CDR2 as SQIVND, both from the germline V gene (reference sequence). At the junction V is shortened by 9 bases and J by 7 bases, with 23 bases in between. The CDR3 numbers 15 residues from cysteine through phenylalanine. Only the CDR3 portion is preserved as DNA: 45 bases, with reading frame beginning at the first base. This receptor chain uses TRBV19 and TRBJ2-3, with the D gene tentatively TRBD1 or TRBD2, based on 6 matching bases in each. The source material was blood. The receptor was isolated from a human donor in good health. The CDR3 corresponds to CASMEGGGGLYTQYF. The nucleotide sequence is given as TGTGCCAGCATGGAGGGGGGCGGCGGGCTATATACGCAGTATTTT.